This TCR beta chain stems from a study of T cells in Graves' hyperthyroidism and ophthalmopathy. Study context: Upon initial diagnosis and before any treatment, peripheral blood was collected.

Ophthalmopathy cases met thresholds of Clinical Activity Score at least 3, NOSPECS grade at least 4 and duration under 3 months. Source material for PBMCs was around 10 ml fresh peripheral blood. The ends lost 2 bases at V and 14 bases at J; junction bases unmatched: 9. Germline CDR1 is MDHEN and CDR2 is SYDVKM. The CDR3 is 13 amino acids. It was RNA transcripts that yielded the amplified TCR beta CDR3 regions. The primer set for the first-round RT-PCR of the TCR CDR3 was HTBI. TCRdb independently ran MiXCR on the multiplex PCR reads; one entry per CDR3 protein. Of some 570,000 distinct CDR3 sequences listed, 13% to 15% are singletons. About this clonotype itself: Its antigen is currently unknown.

General study results and limits: Blood held most thyroid clonotypes expanded above 0.001 frequency.

Specimen: blood. The gene calls are TRBV28 and TRBJ2-3; 8 bases are a match to TRBD2. This TCR derives from a woman younger than 35 with Graves' ophthalmopathy. CDR3 in DNA: TGTGCCAGCAGTTTACCGCCGGGACTAGTATGGTATTTT. It encodes CASSLPPGLVWYF.